Given below is one T cell receptor beta chain in context. Its matching antigen is unknown. An end of the junction does not agree with germline; a read error may underlie this. This sample is drawn from a study of cytomegalovirus exposure and HLA in healthy donors. Use of 60 Vbeta and 13 Jbeta primers characterized the PCR. Sequenced by immunoSEQ multiplex PCR; TCRdb stores in-frame clones only, minus some. The sample has about 140,000 clones; less than 80% are singletons. Study-level results: Among TCR beta chains, those listed as cytomegalovirus-associated numbered around 160.

The CDR3 totals 13 residues. Per germline, CDR1 SSHAT and CDR2 FNYEAQ (reference sequence). The rearrangement links TRBV7-7 to TRBJ2-2, with D possibly TRBD1 on 6 matching bases. The clonotype comes from a woman between 45 and 60 years old in good health and CMV-seropositive. Specimen: PBMCs. CDR3: CASSLGAHGELFF. In DNA, the CDR3 is TGTGCTAGCAGCTTGGGGGCCCACGGGGAGCTGTTTTTT.